Listed below are T cell receptor beta chains from one sample, sequenced in a study of tumor-infiltrating lymphocytes in localized non-small cell lung cancer. Clones were sequenced by immunoSEQ multiplex PCR, and TCRdb holds only the in-frame ones, with some missing. Seen here are approximately 6,700 clones, 74% observed once, and the top ten hold approximately 7.1%. Sequencing was performed on uninvolved lung tissue not adjacent to the tumor. These receptor sequences come from a human donor with non-small cell lung cancer. CDR3s include the opening cysteine and the closing phenylalanine or tryptophan. The D gene is left open where the match is weak. Clone size is shown for a subset of rows, as once, few, many or a class of expanded clone.

J gene | D gene | clone size | V gene | CDR3 DNA | CDR3 protein
TRBJ2-3 | TRBD1 | . | TRBV27 | TGTGCCAGCATGATACAGGGGGCGAGCACAGATACGCAGTATTTT | CASMIQGASTDTQYF
TRBJ2-7 | TRBD1 | . | TRBV19 | TGTGCCAGTAGTAGGACGGACAGGGAGGTCTACGAGCAGTACTTC | CASSRTDREVYEQYF
TRBJ2-5 | TRBD2 | once | TRBV28 | TGTGCCAGCAGTTACTGGGAAGCGGGGGGATACCAAGAGACCCAGTACTTC | CASSYWEAGGYQETQYF
TRBJ2-5 | TRBD1 | . | TRBV4-1 | TGCGCCAGCAGCCACCTAATAACAGGGGGCGCCTCAGAGACCCAGTACTTC | CASSHLITGGASETQYF
TRBJ1-2 | TRBD1 | once | TRBV9 | TGTGCCAGCAGCCCAGCCGGGACAGCAAACTATGGCTACACCTTC | CASSPAGTANYGYTF
TRBJ1-3 | TRBD1 | . | TRBV5-6 | TGTGCCAGCAGAACTAAGGGGGCCTACGGAAACACCATATATTTT | CASRTKGAYGNTIYF
TRBJ1-1 | TRBD1 | . | TRBV5-1 | TGCGCCAGCAGCGGGACAGGGGAGTGGACTGAAGCTTTCTTT | CASSGTGEWTEAFF
TRBJ2-5 | . | . | TRBV7-2 | TGTGCCAGCAGCTCGAGTGGCAGCCGGCAACCGCAAGAGACCCAGTACTTC | CASSSSGSRQPQETQYF
TRBJ1-4 | . | . | TRBV7-3 | TGTGCCAGCAGCCCAACCGGGACGAAAGGGGAAAAACTGTTTTTT | CASSPTGTKGEKLFF
TRBJ1-6 | . | few | TRBV2 | TGTGCCAGCAGTGAAGGGGACTTAAGTAATTCACCCCTCCACTTT | CASSEGDLSNSPLHF
TRBJ2-2 | TRBD1 | . | TRBV11-3 | TGTGCCAGCAGCTATGACAGGGTGGCGAACACCGGGGAGCTGTTTTTT | CASSYDRVANTGELFF
TRBJ2-5 | TRBD2 | . | TRBV30 | TGTGCCTGGGGACTAGCAGAGACCCAGTACTTC | CAWGLAETQYF
TRBJ2-1 | . | . | TRBV28 | TGTGCCAGCAGTTCAGGGACCCCCGAGAATGAGCAGTTCTTC | CASSSGTPENEQFF